This T cell receptor (beta chain) emerged from a study of cytomegalovirus exposure and HLA in healthy donors. This clone was observed a handful of times. This PCR relied on a set of 60 Vbeta primers and 13 Jbeta primers. The table came from immunoSEQ multiplex PCR; TCRdb's copy has only in-frame clones and leaves some out. The sample holds fewer than 95,000 clones, roughly four fifths seen once. This CDR3 comprises 15 residues. V gave up 6 bases and J gave up 0 bases, with 12 bases separating them. Looked up from germline, CDR1 is MNHEY and CDR2 is SVGAGI. The clonotype was recovered from a man in his thirties or forties in good health and CMV-seronegative. Material: PBMCs. The chain recombines TRBV6-5 with TRBJ1-5; D is uncertain. This chain's CDR3 is CASRPRSNSNQPQHF. In nucleotides, the CDR3 is TGTGCCAGCAGACCCAGGTCGAATAGCAATCAGCCCCAGCATTTT.